Listed below are T cell receptor beta chains from one sample, sequenced in a study of blood T cell repertoires in COVID-19. Here immunoSEQ multiplex PCR was the method, and the copy in TCRdb shows in-frame clones only, minus some. Among 160,000 or so clones, roughly 90% were seen once, and the ten largest hold approximately 4%. Material: peripheral blood. Receptor source: a woman in her seventies with acute or convalescent COVID-19. Both conserved end residues are part of each CDR3.

>TRBV20-1
CSASGRLAESQETQYF
>TRBV7-6
CASSYRATESPLHF
>TRBV5-1
CASSPGTGPSTDTQYF
>TRBV6-5
CASSYGRQGNNSPLHF
>TRBV19
CASSSKTGGFYGYTF
>TRBV7-2
CASSWRSATSSYEQYF
>TRBV5-1
CASSAASRANEKLFF
>TRBV30
CAWSVGTTYGYTF
>TRBV29-1
CSVTGDYYEQYF
>TRBV18
CASSTAGGTAFF
>TRBV6-2/TRBV6-3
CASSSTGLTGELFF